This T cell receptor beta chain was captured by sequencing in a study of resident and recirculating memory T cells in vitiligo. Looking at the study overall: Samples were epidermis from two lesional and two nonlesional sites, plus PBMCs. Genomic DNA was extracted from whole homogenized samples, with no cell sorting.

Patients had to be free of confetti depigmentation, indicating active vitiligo. The assay was immunoSEQ multiplex PCR, and TCRdb's table has in-frame clones only and misses some. The sample includes 70,000 or so clones, 80% to 95% of them seen just once. As for this clone: The antigen is unknown.

Notes on the study in general: Sequences differed between biopsy sites and patients, suggesting private specificity.

Trimming took 2 bases from V and 1 from J, leaving 8 bases between them. CDR1 SEHNR and CDR2 FQNEAQ come from the germline V gene (reference sequence). CDR3 length equals 14 residues. Sequenced material: blood. The sequence was obtained from a male donor with vitiligo. V gene TRBV7-9 combines with J gene TRBJ1-1, with unresolved D. The CDR3 DNA reads as TGTGCCAGCAGCTTAAATCCCAGGAACACTGAAGCTTTCTTT. It codes for CASSLNPRNTEAFF.